This T cell receptor (beta chain) appears in the sequencing data of a study of OX40 agonist ivuxolimab in advanced cancers. Study-level information: Patients were infused with ivuxolimab every 2 weeks at 0.01 to 10 mg/kg. Of the patients, three showed partial responses, one with hepatocellular carcinoma and two with cutaneous melanoma.

Assay used: immunoSEQ multiplex PCR; TCRdb lists only in-frame clones, some missing. This sample has over 50,000 clones, with 85% to 90% found just once. Findings and caveats of the study: CD4+ and CD8+ blood T cells expanded clonally by week 6 at 0.1 to 3.0 mg/kg. Some nonresponders additionally presented with little normalized T-cell clonal expansion.

Comments on this clone: The antigen is undetermined.

This CDR3 is built from 14 residues. V lost 4 bases and J 4 bases, leaving 14 bases between the germline ends. Looked up from germline, CDR1 is MNHNY and CDR2 is SVGAGI (reference sequence). This chain connects TRBV6-6 to TRBJ2-7, with D perhaps matching TRBD2 (6 bases). The receptor was derived from an adult with an advanced solid tumor such as melanoma, head and neck, liver or kidney cancer. The input for sequencing was CD4+ or CD8+ T cells sorted from blood, taken in a trial of the OX40 agonist ivuxolimab. The CDR3 reads CASSFGGTYYEQYF. CDR3 nucleotide sequence: TGTGCCAGCAGTTTTGGCGGGACGTATTACGAGCAGTACTTC.